Below are 20 T cell receptor beta chains sequenced from a single sample in a study of cytomegalovirus exposure and HLA in healthy donors. The PCR contained 60 Vbeta and 13 Jbeta primers. Profiled with immunoSEQ multiplex PCR; TCRdb holds only in-frame clones, not every one. The sample has about 150,000 clones, around two thirds seen once. The sequenced sample consisted of PBMCs. These receptor sequences come from a man aged 25-40 years in good health and CMV-seropositive.

V gene TRBV6-1 combines with J gene TRBJ2-1, with 8 bases lining up with TRBD2. The CDR3 consists of 16 residues. J was trimmed by 1 base and V by 4 bases; bases with no gene match: 6. Germline loops: CDR1 MNHNS, CDR2 SASEGT. This CDR3 is CASSGISGASYNEQFF. As DNA, the CDR3 is TGTGCCAGCAGTGGAATTAGCGGGGCTTCCTACAATGAGCAGTTCTTC.

The CDR3 spells CASRPQGEVAEAFF. CDR3 in DNA: TGTGCCAGTAGACCCCAGGGGGAAGTAGCTGAAGCTTTCTTT. The V and J genes are TRBV19 and TRBJ1-1, with 7 bases that match TRBD1. The CDR3 contains 14 residues. The V and J ends lost 6 bases and 6 bases, in that order; junction bases with no gene match: 10. In germline, CDR1 is LNHDA, CDR2 SQIVND (reference sequence).

The J gene is TRBJ1-4, the V gene TRBV6-4; D is perhaps TRBD1 (6 bases). Germline-derived CDR1 and CDR2 are MRHNA and SNTAGT. The V and J ends lost 7 bases and 4 bases respectively, with 10 bases between them. The CDR3 contains 13 residues. This chain's CDR3 is CASKTGRNEKLFF. The CDR3 nucleotides read TGTGCCAGCAAAACAGGGCGTAATGAAAAACTGTTTTTT.

The count of this clone is one. The chain couples TRBV27 to TRBJ1-2; 12 nucleotides agree with TRBD1. Unmatched junction bases numbered 10, after V lost 4 bases and J lost 4 bases. Per germline, CDR1 MNHEY and CDR2 SMNVEV (reference sequence). This CDR3 region has 17 residues. CDR3 coding DNA: TGTGCCAGCAGTTCAACCGGGACAGGGGGCCTTTTCTATGGCTACACCTTC. It codes for CASSSTGTGGLFYGYTF.

The chain combines TRBV6-1 with TRBJ2-7, with D possibly matching TRBD2 (6 bases). Germline-derived CDR1 and CDR2 are MNHNS and SASEGT. Trimming pared 6 bases from V and 2 bases from J, leaving 17 bases between. This CDR3 spans 15 amino acids. As DNA, the CDR3 is TGTGCCAGCAGGGGGGAAGCGGGCTTCCCCTACGAGCAGTACTTC. Translated: CASRGEAGFPYEQYF.

The rearrangement joins TRBV13 to TRBJ1-5, with 7 bases aligning to TRBD1. Trimming cost V 5 bases and J 8 bases; bases outside gene matches: 12. The CDR3 consists of 15 residues. From germline, CDR1 is PRHDT and CDR2 FYEKMQ (reference sequence). The DNA of the CDR3 is TGTGCCAGCAGCCTACATCCCGGGACAGATAAGCCCCAGCATTTT. Encoded protein: CASSLHPGTDKPQHF.

CDR3 loop: CASRGTSTDTQYF. The CDR3 DNA sequence: TGTGCCAGCAGGGGGACTAGCACAGATACGCAGTATTTT. The chain has TRBV6-5 and TRBJ2-3; perhaps TRBD2 as D (6 bases). Per germline, CDR1 MNHEY and CDR2 SVGAGI. The V gene lost 6 bases and the J gene lost 0 bases, with 7 bases spanning the gap. This CDR3 has 13 amino acids.

This clone was found a few times. The chain combines TRBV5-1 with TRBJ2-2, with D perhaps matching TRBD2 (5 bases). Germline loops: CDR1 SGHRS, CDR2 YFSETQ. The CDR3 loop spans 16 amino acids. V gave up 7 bases and J gave up 3 bases, with 19 bases separating them. CDR3 protein: CASYPRRALDTGELFF. CDR3 bases: TGCGCCAGCTATCCTCGGCGGGCCCTTGACACCGGGGAGCTGTTTTTT.

This clone was picked up a small number of times. V and J are TRBV28 and TRBJ2-5; the D gene is possibly TRBD2 (6 bases). Germline CDR1 is MDHEN and CDR2 is SYDVKM. V gave up 3 bases and J gave up 3 bases, with 17 bases separating them. CDR3 length: 16 residues. CDR3 nucleotides: TGTGCCAGCAGTTTTGAGGGCGGGGCATTGAAAGAGACCCAGTACTTC. This codes for CASSFEGGALKETQYF.

The chain combines TRBV28 with TRBJ1-4; TRBD1 matches at 7 bases. CDR3 length: 13 residues. Looked up from germline, CDR1 is MDHEN and CDR2 is SYDVKM. V shed 3 bases and J 7 bases; nucleotides not matched to a gene: 2. The CDR3 coding sequence is TGTGCCAGCAGTTTGACAGGGAGTGAAAAACTGTTTTTT. This translates into CASSLTGSEKLFF.

The V call is TRBV9, the J call TRBJ2-2; 10 nucleotides match TRBD2. This CDR3 is 16 amino acids long. V trimming: 6 bases; J trimming: 5 bases; junction bases outside the gene matches: 10. Germline V CDR1 and CDR2: SGDLS, YYNGEE. CDR3 amino acids: CASTPEIAGGTGELFF. DNA for the CDR3: TGTGCCAGCACCCCGGAAATAGCGGGAGGTACCGGGGAGCTGTTTTTT.

J is TRBJ1-6 and V is TRBV7-9, with 11 bases lining up with TRBD1. Germline loops: CDR1 SEHNR, CDR2 FQNEAQ (reference sequence). The CDR3 has 14 residues. V shed 5 bases, J shed 8 bases, and the junction held 2 bases outside the gene matches. The CDR3 DNA follows: TGTGCCAGCAGCCGGACAGGGGGCGATTCACCCCTCCACTTT. Its translation is CASSRTGGDSPLHF.

The chain joins TRBV7-6 to TRBJ2-2; D gene uncertain. V was shortened by 2 bases and J by 8 bases, with 12 bases between the two germline ends. CDR1 and CDR2 (germline): SGHVS, FNYEAQ. This CDR3 contains 14 residues. DNA for the CDR3: TGTGCCAGCAGCTTATTAACCGAAGAGGGGGAGCTGTTTTTT. Residues: CASSLLTEEGELFF.

The rearrangement uses TRBV19 and TRBJ2-2; a weak D match, TRBD2 (6 bases). V shed 5 bases and J shed 3 bases, with 13 bases lying between them. The CDR3 is made up of 15 amino acids. CDR1 and CDR2 from the germline V gene are LNHDA and SQIVND (reference sequence). In DNA, the CDR3 is TGTGCCAGTAGTGGTGGGACTTTGGACACCGGGGAGCTGTTTTTT. It specifies CASSGGTLDTGELFF.

Only one count was recorded for this clone. This sequence joins TRBV7-9 and TRBJ2-1, with TRBD1 matching 7 bases. The V and J ends lost 6 bases and 12 bases, in that order; junction bases with no gene match: 11. This CDR3 region has 13 residues. Germline V gene data show CDR1 as SEHNR and CDR2 as FQNEAQ (reference sequence). CDR3 residues: CASSGSGTDMQFF. CDR3 in DNA: TGTGCCAGCAGTGGGTCAGGGACAGACATGCAGTTCTTC.

The gene calls are TRBV28 and TRBJ1-6; D not certain. Germline V lookup: CDR1 MDHEN, CDR2 SYDVKM. CDR3 length: 12 residues. V lost 0 bases to trimming and J lost 9 bases, with 3 bases between them. The CDR3 spells CASSLWASPLHF. The CDR3, as DNA: TGTGCCAGCAGTTTATGGGCTTCACCCCTCCACTTT.

This sequence joins TRBV6-5 and TRBJ2-1; the match to TRBD2 covers 7 bases. CDR3 length: 14 residues. Germline CDR1 MNHEY, CDR2 SVGAGI. V dropped 10 bases and J dropped 2; count of bases not matched to a gene: 8. The CDR3, as DNA: TGTGCCACCGCACTAGCGTATACCTACAATGAGCAGTTCTTC. Translated: CATALAYTYNEQFF.

The rearrangement joins TRBV28 to TRBJ2-6, with D uncertain. CDR1 is MDHEN and CDR2 is SYDVKM in the germline V gene. The CDR3 runs to 15 residues. With 3 bases removed from V and 0 bases from J, the gap between germline ends came to 6 bases. The CDR3 protein is CASSFRNSGANVLTF. CDR3 coding DNA: TGTGCCAGCAGTTTCCGTAACTCTGGGGCCAACGTCCTGACTTTC.

The chain uses TRBV27 and TRBJ2-7; TRBD1 matches 9 bases. CDR3 length: 16 residues. With 0 bases clipped from V and 2 bases from J, the junction kept 5 bases outside the gene matches. Germline CDR1 reads MNHEY; CDR2 reads SMNVEV (reference sequence). DNA for the CDR3: TGTGCCAGCAGTTTATCGGTGGGGGACAGGGCCTACGAGCAGTACTTC. It codes for CASSLSVGDRAYEQYF.

This sequence joins TRBV6-5 and TRBJ2-5; D uncertain. Gene TRBJ2-7 matches the end of the DNA better, so the J call may be wrong. The CDR3 covers 15 residues. Germline V gives CDR1 MNHEY, CDR2 SVGAGI. Written as DNA, the CDR3 is TGTGCCAGCAGTTACTTGGATTCTAGCTCCTACGAGCAGTACTTC. Protein product: CASSYLDSSSYEQYF.